This entry concerns a single T cell receptor beta chain. The antigen it binds to is not known. No qualities accompany the bases; no much larger clone lies one base away. Counted from cysteine to phenylalanine, this CDR3 has 13 amino acids. Left in the record is the CDR3 DNA by itself, 39 bases read in frame from the first base. According to the germline V gene, CDR1 reads MGHDK and CDR2 reads SYGVNS. V is reduced by 7 bases and J by 4 bases, leaving a spacing of 13 bases between them. Library preparation employed the immunoSEQ multiplex PCR assay. To provide template for TCR sequencing, every sample had RNA extracted and reverse transcribed into cDNA. First-strand cDNA was synthesized with SuperScript III using a 2:1 mix of oligo-dT and random hexamers. A synthetic immune receptor repertoire was used to gauge amplification bias, and whatever bias remained was removed computationally. Per the original workflow: Raw reads were preprocessed to remove errors, and CDR3 was defined by IMGT conventions from the conserved cysteine to phenylalanine. Clonality was computed by normalizing Shannon entropy by log2 of the number of productive unique TCRs and subtracting the result from 1. Whether scalp clones were CD4 or CD8 was inferred by matching scalp TCRbeta sequences against CD4 and CD8 repertoires sorted from blood. Sourced from immuneACCESS, this table was stored by TCRdb with only in-frame sequences that have V and J called. A share of the clones is absent; for the studies checked, an unresolved V gene accounts for under half, and the remainder has no known explanation. For V, J and clone size, that table is used; D and trimming come from the DNA. A total of about 210,000 clones appear in this sample, about 64% of them only once. The ten largest clones capture about 4.2% of the sample.

This sample stems from a study of CD8+ T cells in alopecia areata (dated by TCRdb to about 2018). Study-wide context: Treated patients were enrolled in an open-label pilot trial of oral tofacitinib, 5 to 10 mg twice daily, for moderate-to-severe alopecia areata. Tofacitinib-treated patients had biopsies at baseline and at 4 and 24 weeks of treatment, with a later scalp biopsy in several patients. TCRbeta CDR3 regions were amplified by immunoSEQ multiplex PCR using 35 Vbeta forward and 13 Jbeta reverse primers. RNA was extracted with the PAXgene miRNA kit for fixed scalp, the miRNeasy kit for PBMCs, and the RNeasy kit for mouse skin. Scalp clonality was compared among normal scalp (n=4), patchy alopecia areata scalp (n=8), and alopecia totalis/universalis scalp (n=8). For the treated patients, the SALT score, which quantifies what percentage of scalp surface area is affected, served as the measure of disease severity. Human TCRbeta sequencing covered scalp tissue and sorted CD4+ and CD8+ peripheral blood T cells from patchy and totalis/universalis alopecia areata patients and healthy controls. Patients stayed on tofacitinib for 6 to 18 months and then had 6 months of follow-up off drug so that delayed response and recurrence could be assessed. The study used high-throughput TCRbeta sequencing to examine T cell clonal expansion in alopecia areata, in both the C3H/HeJ mouse model and human patients. The study at large found these results: During tofacitinib treatment, many expanded lesional clones remained in scalp and blood, and this persistence may partly explain relapse after treatment is stopped. Resident alphabeta T cells in normal human skin are also sequenced, complicating scalp TCR repertoire analysis, unlike mouse skin dominated by gammadelta T cells. Because the treated cohort was small and had just a single nonresponder, larger studies are needed to establish links between baseline CD8+ expansion and response. Higher clonality and more expanded CD8+ clones were observed in lesional scalp than in normal scalp, particularly in alopecia totalis/universalis, a finding suggestive of antigenic drive. Tofacitinib significantly decreased scalp clonality and the number of expanded CD8+ clones among the top 100 scalp clones. Shared TCR sequences between patients were less evident than in mice, which may be partly attributable to HLA diversity in the patient population.

The time point label on this specimen signifies: four to five weeks on oral tofacitinib. This sample's treatment or condition label indicates: oral pan-JAK inhibitor, 5-10 mg twice daily. Peripheral blood and lesional scalp punch biopsies were obtained from patients with alopecia areata. After PBMCs were isolated by density centrifugation and stained for CD3, CD4 and CD8, a FACSAria was used to sort CD4+ and CD8+ T cells. The V and J segments used are TRBV25-1 and TRBJ1-1; 6 matching bases give a weak D call of TRBD1. The TCR comes from a human donor with alopecia areata. Specimen: CD4+ T cells sorted from blood, collected at week 4, from a patient treated with tofacitinib. The CDR3 reads as follows: CASTYRQATEAFF. In nucleotide form, the sequence is TGTGCCAGCACTTATCGACAGGCCACTGAAGCTTTCTTT.